What follows is one T cell receptor (beta chain) and its context. Antigen: not known. These data are taken from a study of glioma-infiltrating T cells. Study summary: WHO grade II oligodendrogliomas or astrocytomas, plus non-recurrent WHO grade IV glioblastomas, were sampled. Study-wide findings and caveats: Non-neoplastic patients had below-expected tissue-blood divergence, while all gliomas exceeded expectation. Shared blood CDR3 signature motifs marked patients with low tissue-blood divergence.

TCR alpha and beta CDR3 regions were amplified from RNA using iRepertoire nested multiplex PCR. One-step reverse transcription and amplification started from approximately 100-400 ng of tissue mRNA or PBMC total RNA. TCRdb re-called the multiplex PCR reads with MiXCR, one entry per CDR3 protein. The sample includes 300,000 to 450,000 distinct CDR3 sequences, roughly two fifths of them seen just once. The germline V and J ends were trimmed by 8 bases and 6 bases, with 10 bases remaining between them. The CDR3 loop spans 12 amino acids. This receptor was identified in a human donor with low-grade glioma or glioblastoma, undergoing nonglioma brain surgery, or in good health (not recorded which). Sequencing input: glioma tissue, nonneoplastic brain tissue, or PBMCs (not recorded which). The genes are TRBV12-3 or TRBV12-4 and TRBJ2-2, with D possibly being TRBD1 or TRBD2 (5 bases each). The CDR3, as DNA: TGTGCCAGCGGGACGGAGGCCGGGGAGCTGTTTTTT. Protein sequence: CASGTEAGELFF.